The clone carrying this T cell receptor (beta chain) was detected only a few times. The people who gave samples were healthy Caucasians from Russia, aged 6 to 90. These data belong to a study of blood T cells in healthy people across ages. The CDR3 consists of 12 residues. V was pared by 9 bases and J by 7 bases, with 12 bases between. Germline CDR1 reads MDHEN; CDR2 reads SYDVKM. Combining a sample-barcoded 5' primer with a J-beta primer mix, a second PCR ran for roughly 7 to 11 cycles. One entry per CDR3 protein results from TCRdb running MiXCR on the 5' RACE reads. The profile shows more than 650,000 distinct CDR3 sequences, 25% to 30% of them singletons. The data were also submitted as part of a second study, on T cells of mothers and their children. That work contributes: A few healthy Caucasian mothers, along with their six children, were the donors. Within related and unrelated pairs, thymic selection shapes TCR recombination output in a similar way.

Sequencing used blood. V and J are TRBV28 and TRBJ2-2, with D possibly matching TRBD1 (5 bases). The receptor comes from a boy under 18 in good health. The DNA for the CDR3 is TGTGCCAGTACAGGTTATGGCGGGGAGCTGTTTTTT. This codes for CASTGYGGELFF.